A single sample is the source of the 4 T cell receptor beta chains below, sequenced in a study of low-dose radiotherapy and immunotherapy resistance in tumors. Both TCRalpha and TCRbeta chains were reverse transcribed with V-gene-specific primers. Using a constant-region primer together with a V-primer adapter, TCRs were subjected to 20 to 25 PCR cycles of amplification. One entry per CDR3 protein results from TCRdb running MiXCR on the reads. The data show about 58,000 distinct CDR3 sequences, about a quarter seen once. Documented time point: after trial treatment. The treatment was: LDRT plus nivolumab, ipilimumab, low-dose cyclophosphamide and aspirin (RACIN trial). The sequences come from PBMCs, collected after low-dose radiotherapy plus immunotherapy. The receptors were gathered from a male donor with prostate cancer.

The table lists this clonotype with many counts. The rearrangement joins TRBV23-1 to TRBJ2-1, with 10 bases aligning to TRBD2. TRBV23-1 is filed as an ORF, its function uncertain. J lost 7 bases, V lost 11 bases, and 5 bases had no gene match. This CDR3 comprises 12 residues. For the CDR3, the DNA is TGCGCCGAGGCTAGCGGGGGAAATGAGCAGTTCTTC. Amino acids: CAEASGGNEQFF.

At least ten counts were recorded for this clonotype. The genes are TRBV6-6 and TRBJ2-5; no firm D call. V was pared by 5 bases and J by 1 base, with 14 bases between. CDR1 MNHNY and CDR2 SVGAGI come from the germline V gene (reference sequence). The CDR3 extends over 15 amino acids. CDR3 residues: CASSMLRVAQETQYF. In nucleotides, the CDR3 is TGTGCCAGCAGTATGCTCCGTGTAGCCCAAGAGACCCAGTACTTC.

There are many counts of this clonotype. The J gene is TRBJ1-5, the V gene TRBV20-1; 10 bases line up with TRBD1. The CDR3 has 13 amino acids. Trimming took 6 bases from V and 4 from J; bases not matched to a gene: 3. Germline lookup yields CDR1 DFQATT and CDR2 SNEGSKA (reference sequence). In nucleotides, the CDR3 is TGCAGTGCCCGACAGGGGGCAAATCAGCCCCAGCATTTT. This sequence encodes CSARQGANQPQHF.

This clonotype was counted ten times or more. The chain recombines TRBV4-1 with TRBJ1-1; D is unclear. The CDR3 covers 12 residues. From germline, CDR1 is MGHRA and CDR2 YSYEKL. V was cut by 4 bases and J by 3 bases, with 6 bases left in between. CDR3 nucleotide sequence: TGCGCCAGCAGCCTGCCCTACACTGAAGCTTTCTTT. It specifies CASSLPYTEAFF.